This T cell receptor (beta chain) was identified during a study of blood T cells in healthy people across ages. The second PCR ran roughly 7 to 11 cycles with a sample-barcoded 5' primer and J-beta primers. Per sample, CDR3-containing paired-end reads numbered at least 2.5 million. A single record per CDR3 protein comes from TCRdb applying MiXCR to the 5' RACE reads. The sample records 1.5 million to 2 million distinct CDR3 sequences, about 50% being singletons. The germline V and J ends were trimmed by 7 bases and 2 bases, with 10 bases remaining between them. Germline CDR1 reads ENHRY; CDR2 reads SYGVKD. The CDR3 has 13 amino acids.

Sequenced sample: blood. This clonotype was obtained from a middle-aged woman in good health. The chain has TRBV10-3 and TRBJ2-3, with D perhaps TRBD1 (5 bases). The CDR3 sequence: CAINAGPTDTQYF. In DNA, the CDR3 is TGTGCCATCAATGCAGGGCCCACAGATACGCAGTATTTT.